The 26 T cell receptor beta chains reported below all come from one sample, sequenced in a study of neurological immune-mediated disorders. TCRdb reprocessed the 5' RACE reads via MiXCR and lists one record per CDR3 protein. The sample holds over 11,000 distinct CDR3 sequences; less than 11% are singletons and the top ten take around 25%. Sequencing was carried out using PBMCs. All receptors come from a woman in her 40s in good health.

This clonotype was observed at least ten times. CDR3 sequence: CASSLRPEQFNEQFF. CDR3 sequence (DNA): TGCGCCAGCAGCTTGAGGCCTGAACAGTTCAATGAGCAGTTCTTC. This chain connects TRBV5-1 to TRBJ2-1; no clear D gene. The germline gives CDR1 SGHRS, CDR2 YFSETQ. The CDR3 loop spans 15 amino acids. The V end lost 1 base, the J end lost 6 bases, and 14 bases lay between the germline ends.

Many counts were recorded for this clonotype. The rearrangement joins TRBV29-1 to TRBJ1-5; perhaps TRBD1 as D (5 bases). V was shortened by 4 bases and J by 8 bases, with 15 bases between the two germline ends. Germline CDR1 reads SQVTM; CDR2 reads ANQGSEA. The CDR3 runs to 13 residues. In DNA, the CDR3 is TGCAGCGTTGGAGGGAACCAGGGAGAGCCCCAGCATTTT. It translates to CSVGGNQGEPQHF.

Within the sample, this clonotype is medium-sized. V is TRBV5-6 and J is TRBJ2-3; 9 nucleotides line up with TRBD1. The length of the CDR3 is 16 residues. Trimming cost V 2 bases and J 1 base; bases outside gene matches: 5. Germline CDR1 and CDR2: SGHDT and YYEEEE. As DNA, the CDR3 is TGTGCCAGCAGCTTTTTCAGACAGGGGGGCACAGATACGCAGTATTTT. It specifies CASSFFRQGGTDTQYF. The full variable domain, completed using reference TRBV5-6 and TRBJ2-3, is DAGVTQSPTHLIKTRGQQVTLRCSPKSGHDTVSWYQQALGQGPQFIFQYYEEEERQRGNFPDRFSGHQFPNYSSELNVNALLLGDSALYLCASSFFRQGGTDTQYFGPGTRLTVL.

This clonotype was seen many times. The chain uses TRBV5-1 and TRBJ2-1; 12 nucleotides agree with TRBD2. The J segment lost 1 base and the V segment lost 4 bases, leaving 9 bases of the junction unmatched. CDR3 length: 18 residues. CDR1 is SGHRS, CDR2 YFSETQ, per germline. CDR3 loop: CASSILTSGGISYNEQFF. CDR3 in DNA: TGCGCCAGCAGCATACTGACTAGCGGGGGTATTTCCTACAATGAGCAGTTCTTC.

The sample holds many counts of this clonotype. The chain joins TRBV20-1 to TRBJ2-5, with TRBD2 matching over 13 bases. The V segment lost 1 base and the J segment 5 bases; nucleotides outside the gene matches: 19. CDR3 length: 20 residues. Germline values: CDR1 DFQATT, CDR2 SNEGSKA (reference sequence). CDR3 amino acids: CSARAIRTSGRGPLGETQYF. In DNA, the CDR3 is TGCAGTGCTAGAGCAATTCGGACTAGCGGGAGAGGTCCTCTGGGGGAGACCCAGTACTTC.

The table lists this clonotype with many counts. The gene calls are TRBV20-1 and TRBJ1-1, with a possible D match to TRBD1 (5 bases). From germline, CDR1 is DFQATT and CDR2 SNEGSKA (reference sequence). V dropped 2 bases and J dropped 7 bases, with 20 bases sitting between them. The CDR3 totals 15 residues. The CDR3 bases are TGCAGTGCTAGACGTGGGACTCCGGGGATCGGTGAAGCTTTCTTT. Its translation is CSARRGTPGIGEAFF.

Ten or more counts support this clonotype. The rearrangement joins TRBV20-1 to TRBJ1-1, with no clear D. Between the trimmed V and J ends, which lost 3 bases and 1 base, there was a span of 3 bases. CDR3 length: 11 residues. CDR1 and CDR2 from the germline V gene are DFQATT and SNEGSKA (reference sequence). The CDR3 sequence is CSASKNTEAFF. CDR3 nucleotide sequence: TGCAGTGCTAGCAAGAACACTGAAGCTTTCTTT.

This clonotype was observed at least ten times. The V call is TRBV5-1, the J call TRBJ2-5; 11 nucleotides agree with TRBD2. The CDR3 loop spans 15 amino acids. Germline V gene lookup returns CDR1 SGHRS and CDR2 YFSETQ. Losses at the gene ends were 4 bases for V and 1 base for J; bases not matched to a gene: 3. This CDR3 reads CASSPGLAVQETQYF. DNA for the CDR3: TGCGCCAGCAGCCCGGGACTAGCGGTCCAAGAGACCCAGTACTTC.

The table lists this clonotype with many counts. The chain has TRBV5-1 and TRBJ1-1; no clear D. V lost 2 bases and J lost 1, with 6 bases in between. This CDR3 has 13 residues. Germline CDR1 and CDR2: SGHRS and YFSETQ. The chain's CDR3 is CASSFLENTEAFF. As DNA, the CDR3 is TGCGCCAGCAGCTTCTTAGAGAACACTGAAGCTTTCTTT. The complete variable domain, with remaining parts taken from reference TRBV5-1 and TRBJ1-1, reads KAGVTQTPRYLIKTRGQQVTLSCSPISGHRSVSWYQQTPGQGLQFLFEYFSETQRNKGNFPGRFSGRQFSNSRSEMNVSTLELGDSALYLCASSFLENTEAFFGQGTRLTVV.

This clonotype has at least ten counts. The rearrangement links TRBV11-2 to TRBJ1-1; 10 bases match TRBD1. V shed 3 bases and J 6 bases; nucleotides not matched to a gene: 4. The CDR3 is 14 amino acids. CDR1 is SGHAT, CDR2 FQNNGV, per germline. CDR3 DNA sequence: TGTGCCAGCAGCTTTCACGGGACAGGGGCTGAAGCTTTCTTT. Its protein product is CASSFHGTGAEAFF.

This clonotype was counted ten times or more. This sequence joins TRBV5-1 and TRBJ2-1; TRBD1 agrees at 7 bases. V dropped 2 bases and J dropped 2; count of bases not matched to a gene: 4. The CDR3 totals 15 residues. Looked up from germline, CDR1 is SGHRS and CDR2 is YFSETQ. CDR3 region: CASSFDTGAYNEQFF. CDR3 DNA sequence: TGCGCCAGCAGCTTTGACACAGGGGCCTACAATGAGCAGTTCTTC.

This clonotype showed up many times. J is TRBJ2-3 and V is TRBV20-1; 11 positions agree with TRBD2. Germline V gene sequence: CDR1 DFQATT, CDR2 SNEGSKA (reference sequence). J gave up 4 bases and V 0 bases, and 9 bases lay outside the gene matches. CDR3 length equals 17 residues. The chain's CDR3 is CSARDRLAGGRSDTQYF. The CDR3 DNA is TGCAGTGCTAGAGATCGGCTAGCGGGAGGAAGGTCAGATACGCAGTATTTT.

The J gene is TRBJ2-7, the V gene TRBV20-1; a weak D match, TRBD2 (6 bases). Germline V lookup: CDR1 DFQATT, CDR2 SNEGSKA (reference sequence). The ends were cut back, 1 base at V and 0 bases at J, with 13 bases in the middle. CDR3 length equals 15 residues. For the CDR3, the DNA is TGCAGTGCTAGAGGAGAATCGACTAGCTCCTACGAGCAGTACTTC. Its translation is CSARGESTSSYEQYF.

The V and J genes are TRBV9 and TRBJ2-2; 8 positions match TRBD2. Germline CDR1 reads SGDLS; CDR2 reads YYNGEE. This CDR3 has 17 residues. V lost 4 bases to trimming and J lost 3 bases; unmatched junction nucleotides: 11. CDR3 DNA: TGTGCCAGCAGCCCCCGGGAGGTCGGGAGGGACACCGGGGAGCTGTTTTTT. Protein sequence: CASSPREVGRDTGELFF.

This clonotype was seen at least ten times. The chain links TRBV20-1 to TRBJ1-4, with 8 nucleotides matching TRBD1. Trimming removed 6 bases from V and 4 bases from J; junction bases left unmatched: 7. Germline CDR1 is DFQATT and CDR2 is SNEGSKA (reference sequence). The CDR3 spans 14 residues. CDR3 DNA sequence: TGCAGTGCGTCCGGGGGACAGGTTAATGAAAAACTGTTTTTT. The encoded protein is CSASGGQVNEKLFF.

This clonotype was seen repeatedly, ten times or more. The rearrangement joins TRBV7-2 to TRBJ2-1, with a tentative D call TRBD1 (7 bases). V gave up 2 bases and J gave up 15 bases, with 23 bases separating them. The CDR3 is made up of 15 amino acids. Germline CDR1 is SGHTA and CDR2 is FQGNSA. DNA of the CDR3: TGTGCCAGCAGCTTATCGCAGGGGGGACTCCCACCATGGTTCTTC. It codes for CASSLSQGGLPPWFF.

The chain carries TRBV12-3 or TRBV12-4 and TRBJ1-5; D ambiguous. V was trimmed by 6 bases and J by 6 bases, leaving 9 bases between them. The length of the CDR3 is 12 residues. The CDR3 loop is CASSHPGQPQHF. The CDR3 nucleotides read TGTGCCAGCAGCCACCCTGGTCAGCCCCAGCATTTT.

The sample holds many counts of this clonotype. CDR3 DNA sequence: TGTGCCAGCCACACTAGCCCCAATGAGCAGTTCTTC. It is translated as CASHTSPNEQFF. J is TRBJ2-1 and V is TRBV6-1; a possible D gene is TRBD2 (6 bases). Trimming shortened V by 8 bases and J by 6 bases, and 11 bases separated the two germline ends. Germline values: CDR1 MNHNS, CDR2 SASEGT. The CDR3 covers 12 residues.

This clonotype was counted at least ten times. V is TRBV12-3 or TRBV12-4 and J is TRBJ2-7, with TRBD1 matching over 8 bases. V dropped 5 bases and J dropped 2; count of bases not matched to a gene: 5. There are 14 residues in the CDR3. For the CDR3, the DNA is TGTGCCAGCAGTACCGGGACAGGCCCCTACGAGCAGTACTTC. Its protein product is CASSTGTGPYEQYF.

This clonotype was seen at least ten times. The chain has TRBV5-1 and TRBJ2-7; 9 bases align to TRBD2. V shed 0 bases, J shed 6 bases, and the junction held 4 bases outside the gene matches. The germline gives CDR1 SGHRS, CDR2 YFSETQ. The CDR3 runs 14 residues. In nucleotides, the CDR3 is TGCGCCAGCAGCTTGGTTAGCGGGAGAGTCGAGCAGTACTTC. Translation gives CASSLVSGRVEQYF.

This clonotype was found many times. CDR3 coding DNA: TGTGCCAGCAGTTACCAGGCGGGAGATGGCTACACCTTC. Residues: CASSYQAGDGYTF. The V call is TRBV6-5, the J call TRBJ1-2; no firm D call. This CDR3 is 13 amino acids long. V lost 2 bases and J 6 bases, leaving 10 bases between the germline ends. Germline-derived CDR1 and CDR2 are MNHEY and SVGAGI.

There are many counts of this clonotype. The chain couples TRBV20-1 to TRBJ2-5, with 7 bases that match TRBD1. The J segment lost 4 bases and the V segment lost 7 bases, leaving 12 bases of the junction unmatched. The CDR3 is 14 amino acids. Germline V gene sequence: CDR1 DFQATT, CDR2 SNEGSKA (reference sequence). Written as DNA, the CDR3 is TGCAGTGTCCAAACGGGACAGTTCGTAGAGACCCAGTACTTC. This codes for CSVQTGQFVETQYF.

This clonotype appeared many times. V usage is TRBV25-1 and J usage is TRBJ2-5; a weak D match, TRBD1 (5 bases). There are 15 residues in the CDR3. Germline CDR1 is MGHDK and CDR2 is SYGVNS. Trimming took off 2 bases at V and 8 bases at J, with 18 bases between the two ends. In DNA form, the CDR3 reads TGTGCCAGCAGTGAAGGTGGAGTACAGGCATCCACCCAGTACTTC. Protein: CASSEGGVQASTQYF.

Ten or more counts support this clonotype. The gene calls are TRBV7-2 and TRBJ2-5, with 7 bases lining up with TRBD1. This CDR3 contains 16 residues. Germline V gives CDR1 SGHTA, CDR2 FQGNSA. Losses at the gene ends were 1 base for V and 3 bases for J; bases not matched to a gene: 8. CDR3 region: CASSLVGWDSKETQYF. The CDR3 bases are TGTGCCAGCAGCTTAGTAGGATGGGACAGTAAAGAGACCCAGTACTTC.

At least ten counts were recorded for this clonotype. The chain carries TRBV12-3 or TRBV12-4 and TRBJ2-3; possibly TRBD1 for D (6 bases). This CDR3 is built from 16 residues. V lost 3 bases, J lost 5 bases, and 18 bases lay in between. The DNA for the CDR3 is TGTGCCAGCAGTTTTTCCTTGGGGGCCAGGGGAGATACGCAGTATTTT. Residues: CASSFSLGARGDTQYF.

By share, this clonotype counts as large. The chain links TRBV9 to TRBJ2-1; 9 bases align to TRBD2. V gave up 6 bases and J gave up 0 bases; unmatched junction bases: 4. CDR3 length: 15 residues. The germline CDR1 and CDR2 sequences are SGDLS and YYNGEE. The CDR3 spells CASTAGGSSYNEQFF. As DNA, the CDR3 is TGTGCCAGCACAGCGGGGGGCAGCTCCTACAATGAGCAGTTCTTC.